The clone carrying this T cell receptor (beta chain) was observed at least ten times. Its specificity is not known. The data were obtained in a study of blood T cells in healthy people across ages. The study, taken as a whole, reports: In older individuals, TCR beta diversity per million T cells was lower, falling roughly linearly with age.

Using a J-beta primer mix together with a sample-barcoded 5' primer, a second PCR was run for about 6 to 11 cycles. In TCRdb, the 5' RACE reads were re-called with MiXCR into one record per CDR3 protein. The sample lists 850,000 to 1,100,000 distinct CDR3 sequences; around two fifths were seen once. Germline values: CDR1 SGHVS, CDR2 FNYEAQ. Trimming took 3 bases from V and 1 from J; bases not matched to a gene: 2. The CDR3 runs 14 residues. Collection of around 9.3 milliliters of peripheral blood was performed for each donor. This TCR was recovered from a man younger than 30 in good health. Sequenced: blood. This chain links TRBV7-6 with TRBJ2-5; 7 nucleotides align to TRBD1. CDR3 coding DNA: TGTGCCAGCAGCTTGTGGACAGGCCAAGAGACCCAGTACTTC. Residues: CASSLWTGQETQYF.